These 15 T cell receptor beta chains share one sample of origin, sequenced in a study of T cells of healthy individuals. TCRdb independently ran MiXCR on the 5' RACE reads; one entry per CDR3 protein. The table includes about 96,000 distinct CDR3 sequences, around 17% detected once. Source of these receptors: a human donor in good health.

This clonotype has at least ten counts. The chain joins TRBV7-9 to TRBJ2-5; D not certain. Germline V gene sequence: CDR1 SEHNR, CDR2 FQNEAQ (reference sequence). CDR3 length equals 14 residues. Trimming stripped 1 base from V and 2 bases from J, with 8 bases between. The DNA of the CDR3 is TGTGCCAGCAGCTTAGTAGGAAGACAAGAGACCCAGTACTTC. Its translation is CASSLVGRQETQYF. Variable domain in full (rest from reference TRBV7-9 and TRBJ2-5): DTGVSQNPRHKITKRGQNVTFRCDPISEHNRLYWYRQTLGQGPEFLTYFQNEAQLEKSRLLSDRFSAERPKGSFSTLEIQRTEQGDSAMYLCASSLVGRQETQYFGPGTRLLVL.

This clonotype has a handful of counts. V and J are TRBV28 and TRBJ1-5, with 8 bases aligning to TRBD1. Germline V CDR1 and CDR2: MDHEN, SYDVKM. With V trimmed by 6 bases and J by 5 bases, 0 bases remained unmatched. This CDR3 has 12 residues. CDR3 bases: TGTGCCAGCAGGACAGGGGATCAGCCCCAGCATTTT. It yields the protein CASRTGDQPQHF.

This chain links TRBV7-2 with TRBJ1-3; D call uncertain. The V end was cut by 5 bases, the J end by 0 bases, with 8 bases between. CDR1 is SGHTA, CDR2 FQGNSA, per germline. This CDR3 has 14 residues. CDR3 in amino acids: CASSATVSGNTIYF. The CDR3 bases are TGTGCCAGCAGCGCGACCGTCTCTGGAAACACCATATATTTT. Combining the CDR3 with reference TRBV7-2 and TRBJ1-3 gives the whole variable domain GAGVSQSPSNKVTEKGKDVELRCDPISGHTALYWYRQSLGQGLEFLIYFQGNSAPDKSGLPSDRFSAERTGGSVSTLTIQRTQQEDSAVYLCASSATVSGNTIYFGEGSWLTVV.

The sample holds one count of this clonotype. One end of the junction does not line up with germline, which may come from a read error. The CDR3 protein is CASSTAGHRSPIHF. Written as DNA, the CDR3 is TGTGCCAGCAGCACCGCTGGACACCGTTCACCCATCCACTTT. The V call is TRBV7-9, the J call TRBJ1-6, with D possibly TRBD1 on 5 matching bases. The CDR3 has 14 amino acids. The germline gives CDR1 SEHNR, CDR2 FQNEAQ (reference sequence).

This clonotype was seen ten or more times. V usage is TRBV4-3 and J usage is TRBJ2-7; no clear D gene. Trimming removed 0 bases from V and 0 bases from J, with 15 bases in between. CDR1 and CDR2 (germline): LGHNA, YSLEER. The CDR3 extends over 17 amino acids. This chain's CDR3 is CASSQDRSDRPSYEQYF. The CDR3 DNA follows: TGCGCCAGCAGCCAAGATCGGAGCGACCGGCCCTCCTACGAGCAGTACTTC.

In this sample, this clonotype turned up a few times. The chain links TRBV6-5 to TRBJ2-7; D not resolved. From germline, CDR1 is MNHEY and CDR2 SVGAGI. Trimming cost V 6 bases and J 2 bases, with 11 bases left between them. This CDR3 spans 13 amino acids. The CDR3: CASRPRSAYEQYF. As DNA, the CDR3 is TGTGCCAGCAGACCTCGGAGTGCCTACGAGCAGTACTTC.

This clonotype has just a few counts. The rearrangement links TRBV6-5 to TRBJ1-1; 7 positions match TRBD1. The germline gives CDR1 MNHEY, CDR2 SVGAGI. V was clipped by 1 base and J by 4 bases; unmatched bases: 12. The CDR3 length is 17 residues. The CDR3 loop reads CASSYLVRGRPLTEAFF. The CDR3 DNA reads TGTGCCAGCAGTTACTTGGTCAGGGGGAGGCCTCTCACTGAAGCTTTCTTT.

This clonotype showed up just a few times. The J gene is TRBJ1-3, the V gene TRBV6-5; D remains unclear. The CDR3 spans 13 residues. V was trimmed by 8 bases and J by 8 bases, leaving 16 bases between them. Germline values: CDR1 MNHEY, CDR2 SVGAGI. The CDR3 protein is CASGSPRGDTIYF. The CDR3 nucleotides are TGTGCCAGCGGAAGCCCGCGAGGAGACACCATATATTTT.

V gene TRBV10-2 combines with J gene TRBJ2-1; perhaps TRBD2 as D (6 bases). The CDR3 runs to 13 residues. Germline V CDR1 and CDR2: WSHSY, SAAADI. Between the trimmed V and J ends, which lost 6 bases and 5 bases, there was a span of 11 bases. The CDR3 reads CASSPTRNNEQFF. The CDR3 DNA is TGCGCCAGCAGCCCGACTAGAAACAATGAGCAGTTCTTC.

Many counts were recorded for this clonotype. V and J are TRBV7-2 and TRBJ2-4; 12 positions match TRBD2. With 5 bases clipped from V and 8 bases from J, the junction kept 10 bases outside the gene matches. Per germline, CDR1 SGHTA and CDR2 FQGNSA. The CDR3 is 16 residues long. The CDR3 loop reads CASSPRLTSGSYIQYF. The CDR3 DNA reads TGTGCCAGCAGCCCTCGATTGACTAGCGGGAGTTACATTCAGTACTTC. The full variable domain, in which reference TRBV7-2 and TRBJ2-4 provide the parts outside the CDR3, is GAGVSQSPSNKVTEKGKDVELRCDPISGHTALYWYRQSLGQGLEFLIYFQGNSAPDKSGLPSDRFSAERTGGSVSTLTIQRTQQEDSAVYLCASSPRLTSGSYIQYFGAGTRLSVL.

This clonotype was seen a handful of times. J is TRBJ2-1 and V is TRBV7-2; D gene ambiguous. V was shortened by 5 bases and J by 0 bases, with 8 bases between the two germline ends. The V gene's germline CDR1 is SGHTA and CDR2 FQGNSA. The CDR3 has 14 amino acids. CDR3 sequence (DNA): TGTGCCAGCAGCATTACAAGCTCCTACAATGAGCAGTTCTTC. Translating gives CASSITSSYNEQFF. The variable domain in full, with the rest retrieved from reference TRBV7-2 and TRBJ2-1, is GAGVSQSPSNKVTEKGKDVELRCDPISGHTALYWYRQSLGQGLEFLIYFQGNSAPDKSGLPSDRFSAERTGGSVSTLTIQRTQQEDSAVYLCASSITSSYNEQFFGPGTRLTVL.

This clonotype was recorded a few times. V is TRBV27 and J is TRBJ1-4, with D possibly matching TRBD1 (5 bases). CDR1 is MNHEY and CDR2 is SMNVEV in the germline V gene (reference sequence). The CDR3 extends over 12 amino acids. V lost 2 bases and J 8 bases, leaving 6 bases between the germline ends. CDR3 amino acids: CASSLEGEKLFF. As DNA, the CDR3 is TGTGCCAGCAGTTTAGAGGGGGAAAAACTGTTTTTT. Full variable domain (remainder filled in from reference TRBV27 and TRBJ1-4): EAQVTQNPRYLITVTGKKLTVTCSQNMNHEYMSWYRQDPGLGLRQIYYSMNVEVTDKGDVPEGYKVSRKEKRNFPLILESPSPNQTSLYFCASSLEGEKLFFGSGTQLSVL.

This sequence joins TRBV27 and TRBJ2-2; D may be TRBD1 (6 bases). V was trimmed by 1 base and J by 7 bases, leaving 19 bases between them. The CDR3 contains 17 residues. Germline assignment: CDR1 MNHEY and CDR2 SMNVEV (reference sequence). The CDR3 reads CASSLFPPGALGGELFF. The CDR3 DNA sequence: TGTGCCAGCAGTTTATTCCCCCCAGGGGCGCTAGGCGGGGAGCTGTTTTTT.

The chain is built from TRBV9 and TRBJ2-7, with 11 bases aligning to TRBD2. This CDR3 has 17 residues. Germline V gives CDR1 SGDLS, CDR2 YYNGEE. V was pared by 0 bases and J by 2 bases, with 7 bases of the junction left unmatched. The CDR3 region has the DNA TGTGCCAGCAGCGTAGGGCTGGGACTAGCGGCGACCTACGAGCAGTACTTC. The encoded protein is CASSVGLGLAATYEQYF.

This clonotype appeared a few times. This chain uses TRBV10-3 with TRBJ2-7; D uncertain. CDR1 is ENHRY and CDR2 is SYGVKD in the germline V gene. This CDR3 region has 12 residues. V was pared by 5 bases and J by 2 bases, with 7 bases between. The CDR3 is CAISSSTYEQYF. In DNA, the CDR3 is TGTGCCATCAGTAGTAGTACCTACGAGCAGTACTTC.